This TCR beta chain emerged from a study of T cell clones after liver transplantation. Study results and caveats: Rather than being deleted, graft donor-reactive T cells may have moved into the graft. A larger donor-reactive than third-party decline suggested partial antigen-specific deletion.

The V end was cut by 7 bases, the J end by 5 bases, with 11 bases between. Germline CDR1 is SNHLY and CDR2 is FYNNEI. CDR3 length: 13 residues. Clones were sequenced by immunoSEQ multiplex PCR, and TCRdb holds only the in-frame ones, with some missing. The data contain roughly 100,000 clones, about 86% of them seen just once; the ten biggest clones take up 2.5% to 3%. As to this clone: Its specificity is unknown.

The chain is built from TRBV2 and TRBJ1-4; D call uncertain. The sequence derives from a human patient who received a liver transplant. Some T cells may be supplied by the graft donor. The sample consisted of CD4+ T cells from blood, taken around 49 months after liver transplant. In DNA form, the CDR3 reads TGTGCCAGCACGCGGGTTCTGAATGAAAAACTGTTTTTT. Encoded protein: CASTRVLNEKLFF.